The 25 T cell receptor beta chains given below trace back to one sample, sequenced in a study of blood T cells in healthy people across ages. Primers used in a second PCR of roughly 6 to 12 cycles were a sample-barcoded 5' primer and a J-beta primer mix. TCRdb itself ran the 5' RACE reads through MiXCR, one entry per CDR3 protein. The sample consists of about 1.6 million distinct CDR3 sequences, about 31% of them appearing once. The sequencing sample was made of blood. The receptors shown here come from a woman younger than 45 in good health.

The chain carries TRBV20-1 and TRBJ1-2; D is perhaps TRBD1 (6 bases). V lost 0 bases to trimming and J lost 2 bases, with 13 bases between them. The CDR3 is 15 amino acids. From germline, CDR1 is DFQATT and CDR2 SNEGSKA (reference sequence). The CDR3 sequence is CSAREGGAGNYGYTF. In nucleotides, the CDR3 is TGCAGTGCTAGAGAGGGGGGGGCAGGAAACTATGGCTACACCTTC.

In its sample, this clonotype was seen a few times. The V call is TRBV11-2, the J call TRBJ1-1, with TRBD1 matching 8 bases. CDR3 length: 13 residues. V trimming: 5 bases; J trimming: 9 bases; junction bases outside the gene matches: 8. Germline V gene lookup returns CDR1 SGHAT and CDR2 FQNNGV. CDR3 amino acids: CASSLDRELKAFF. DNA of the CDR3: TGTGCCAGCAGCCTGGACAGGGAACTAAAAGCTTTCTTT.

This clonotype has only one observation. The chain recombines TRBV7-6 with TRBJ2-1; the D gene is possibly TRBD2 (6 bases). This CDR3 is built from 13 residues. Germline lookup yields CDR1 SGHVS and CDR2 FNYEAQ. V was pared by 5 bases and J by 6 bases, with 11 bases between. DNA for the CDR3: TGTGCCAGCAGCGTTATTAGCGGCAATGAGCAGTTCTTC. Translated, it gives CASSVISGNEQFF.

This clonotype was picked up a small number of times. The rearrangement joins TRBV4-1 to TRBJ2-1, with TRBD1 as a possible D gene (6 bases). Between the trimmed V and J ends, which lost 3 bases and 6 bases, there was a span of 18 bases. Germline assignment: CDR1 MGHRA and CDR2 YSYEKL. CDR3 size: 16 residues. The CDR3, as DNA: TGCGCCAGCAGCCAGGGGTGGGACAAAGGGGGCAATGAGCAGTTCTTC. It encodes CASSQGWDKGGNEQFF.

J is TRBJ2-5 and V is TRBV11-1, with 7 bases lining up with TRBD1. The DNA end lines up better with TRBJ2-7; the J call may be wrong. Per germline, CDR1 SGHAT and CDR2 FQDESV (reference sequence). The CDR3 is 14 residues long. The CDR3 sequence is CASSNRGFLNEQYF. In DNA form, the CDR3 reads TGTGCCAGCAGCAACAGGGGATTCCTTAACGAGCAGTACTTC.

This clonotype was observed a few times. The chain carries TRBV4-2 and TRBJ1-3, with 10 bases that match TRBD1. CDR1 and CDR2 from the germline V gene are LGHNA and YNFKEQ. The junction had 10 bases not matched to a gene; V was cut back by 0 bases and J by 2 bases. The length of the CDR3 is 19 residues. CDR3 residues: CASSQDSGQGFLTGNTIYF. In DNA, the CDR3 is TGTGCCAGCAGCCAAGATTCGGGACAGGGGTTTTTGACTGGAAACACCATATATTTT.

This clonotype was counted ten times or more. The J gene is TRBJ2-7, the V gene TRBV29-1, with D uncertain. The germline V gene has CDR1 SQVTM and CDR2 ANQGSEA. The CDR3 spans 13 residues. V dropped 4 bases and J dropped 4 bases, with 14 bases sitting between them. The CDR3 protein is CSVAVSTPYEQYF. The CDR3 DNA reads TGCAGCGTTGCCGTTTCTACACCTTACGAGCAGTACTTC.

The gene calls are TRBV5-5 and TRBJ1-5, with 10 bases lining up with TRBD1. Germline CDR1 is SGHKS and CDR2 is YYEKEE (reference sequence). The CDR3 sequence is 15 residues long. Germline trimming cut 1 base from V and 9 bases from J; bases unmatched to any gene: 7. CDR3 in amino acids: CASSLRTGGGWPQHF. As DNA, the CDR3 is TGTGCCAGCAGCTTGCGGACAGGGGGGGGTTGGCCCCAGCATTTT. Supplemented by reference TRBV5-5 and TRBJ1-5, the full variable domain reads DAGVTQSPTHLIKTRGQQVTLRCSPISGHKSVSWYQQVLGQGPQFIFQYYEKEERGRGNFPDRFSARQFPNYSSELNVNALLLGDSALYLCASSLRTGGGWPQHFGDGTRLSIL.

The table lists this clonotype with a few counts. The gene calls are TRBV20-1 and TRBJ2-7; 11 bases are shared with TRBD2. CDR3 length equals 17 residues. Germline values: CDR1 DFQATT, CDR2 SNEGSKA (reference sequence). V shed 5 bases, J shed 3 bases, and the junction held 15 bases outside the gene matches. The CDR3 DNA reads TGCAGTGCTCGTTGGGGACTAGCGGAAACTGGCATCTACGAGCAGTACTTC. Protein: CSARWGLAETGIYEQYF.

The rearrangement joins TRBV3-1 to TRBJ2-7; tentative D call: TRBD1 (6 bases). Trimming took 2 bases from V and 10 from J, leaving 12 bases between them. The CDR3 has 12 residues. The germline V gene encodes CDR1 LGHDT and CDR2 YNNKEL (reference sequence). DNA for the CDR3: TGTGCCAGCAGCCAACAGACAGGTTTACAGTACTTC. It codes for CASSQQTGLQYF.

CDR3 DNA: TGCGCCAGCAGCCCCCCTGCGGGACACCCCTACAATGAGCAGTTCTTC. Protein product: CASSPPAGHPYNEQFF. The chain combines TRBV5-1 with TRBJ2-1; D is tentatively TRBD1 or TRBD2 (6 bases each). The V gene lost 4 bases and the J gene lost 2 bases, with 16 bases spanning the gap. This CDR3 has 16 residues. Per the germline V gene, CDR1 is SGHRS and CDR2 is YFSETQ.

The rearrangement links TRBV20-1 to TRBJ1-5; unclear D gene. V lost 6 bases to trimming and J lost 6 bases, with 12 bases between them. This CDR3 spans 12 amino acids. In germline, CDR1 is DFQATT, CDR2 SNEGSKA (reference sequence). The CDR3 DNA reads TGCAGTGCCCGGCCCCCGAGTCAGCCCCAGCATTTT. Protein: CSARPPSQPQHF.

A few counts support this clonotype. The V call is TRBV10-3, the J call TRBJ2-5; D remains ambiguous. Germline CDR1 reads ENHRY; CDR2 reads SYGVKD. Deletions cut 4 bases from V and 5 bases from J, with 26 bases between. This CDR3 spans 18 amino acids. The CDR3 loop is CAISGTPSESRQGETQYF. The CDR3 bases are TGTGCCATCAGTGGAACTCCATCCGAGTCTCGGCAAGGGGAGACCCAGTACTTC.

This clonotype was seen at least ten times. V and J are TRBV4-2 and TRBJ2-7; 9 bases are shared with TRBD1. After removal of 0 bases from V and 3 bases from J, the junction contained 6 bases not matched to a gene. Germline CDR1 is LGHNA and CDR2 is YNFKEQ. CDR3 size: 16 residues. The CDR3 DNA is TGTGCCAGCAGCCAAGAGAGGGGGACAGGGAGCTACGAGCAGTACTTC. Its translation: CASSQERGTGSYEQYF.

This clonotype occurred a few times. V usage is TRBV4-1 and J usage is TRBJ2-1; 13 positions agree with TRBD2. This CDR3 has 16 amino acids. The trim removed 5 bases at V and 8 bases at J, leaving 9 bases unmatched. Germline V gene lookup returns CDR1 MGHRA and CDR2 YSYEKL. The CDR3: CASSARLAGGLDEQFF. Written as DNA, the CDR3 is TGCGCCAGCAGCGCCCGACTAGCGGGAGGTCTGGATGAGCAGTTCTTC.

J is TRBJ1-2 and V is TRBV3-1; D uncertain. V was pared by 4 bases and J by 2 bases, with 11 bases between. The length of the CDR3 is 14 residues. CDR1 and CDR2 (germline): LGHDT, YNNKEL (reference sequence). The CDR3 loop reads CASSPGSLNYGYTF. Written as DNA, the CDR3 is TGTGCCAGCAGCCCGGGGAGCTTAAACTATGGCTACACCTTC. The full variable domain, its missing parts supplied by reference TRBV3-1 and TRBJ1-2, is DTAVSQTPKYLVTQMGNDKSIKCEQNLGHDTMYWYKQDSKKFLKIMFSYNNKELIINETVPNRFSPKSPDKAHLNLHINSLELGDSAVYFCASSPGSLNYGYTFGSGTRLTVV.

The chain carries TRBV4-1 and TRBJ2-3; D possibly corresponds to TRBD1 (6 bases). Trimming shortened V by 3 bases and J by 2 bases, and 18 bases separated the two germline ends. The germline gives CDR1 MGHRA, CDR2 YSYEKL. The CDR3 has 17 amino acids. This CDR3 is CASSHKIWDTYTDTQYF. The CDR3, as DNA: TGCGCCAGCAGCCACAAGATATGGGACACATACACAGATACGCAGTATTTT.

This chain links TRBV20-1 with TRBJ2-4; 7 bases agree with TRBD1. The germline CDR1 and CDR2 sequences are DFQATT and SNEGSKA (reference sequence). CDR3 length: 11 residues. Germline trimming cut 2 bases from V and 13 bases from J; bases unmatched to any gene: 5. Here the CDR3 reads CSARSRGQQYF. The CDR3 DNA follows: TGCAGTGCTAGAAGTAGGGGGCAGCAGTACTTC.

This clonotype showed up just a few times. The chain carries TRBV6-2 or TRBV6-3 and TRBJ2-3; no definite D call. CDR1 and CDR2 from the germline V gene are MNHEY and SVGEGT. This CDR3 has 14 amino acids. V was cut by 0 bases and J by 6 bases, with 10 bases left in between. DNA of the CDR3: TGTGCCAGCAGTTACTCGAACTCAGAGGATACGCAGTATTTT. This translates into CASSYSNSEDTQYF.

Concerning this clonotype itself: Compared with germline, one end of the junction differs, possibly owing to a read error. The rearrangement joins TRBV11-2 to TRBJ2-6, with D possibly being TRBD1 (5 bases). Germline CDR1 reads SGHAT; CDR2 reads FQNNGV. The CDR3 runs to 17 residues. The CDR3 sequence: CASSLGVGNSGANVPTF. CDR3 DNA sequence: TGTGCCAGCAGCTTAGGGGTAGGAAACTCTGGGGCCAACGTCCCGACTTTC.

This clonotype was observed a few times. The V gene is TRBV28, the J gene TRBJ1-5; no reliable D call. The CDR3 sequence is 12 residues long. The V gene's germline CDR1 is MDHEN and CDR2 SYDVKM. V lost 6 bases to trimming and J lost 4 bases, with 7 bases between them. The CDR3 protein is CASSLRNQPQHF. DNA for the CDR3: TGTGCCAGCAGCCTCAGGAATCAGCCCCAGCATTTT.

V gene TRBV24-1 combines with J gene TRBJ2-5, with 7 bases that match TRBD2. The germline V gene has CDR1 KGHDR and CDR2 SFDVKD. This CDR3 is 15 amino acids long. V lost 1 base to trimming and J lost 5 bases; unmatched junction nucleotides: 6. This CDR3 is CATSDLSGEAETQYF. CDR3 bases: TGTGCCACCAGTGATTTAAGCGGGGAGGCGGAGACCCAGTACTTC.

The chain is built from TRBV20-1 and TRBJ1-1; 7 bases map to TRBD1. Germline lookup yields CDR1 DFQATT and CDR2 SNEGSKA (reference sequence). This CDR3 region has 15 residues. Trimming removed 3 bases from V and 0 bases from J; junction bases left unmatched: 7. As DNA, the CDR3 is TGCAGTGCTAGCGAGACAGGGTCTATGAACACTGAAGCTTTCTTT. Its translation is CSASETGSMNTEAFF.

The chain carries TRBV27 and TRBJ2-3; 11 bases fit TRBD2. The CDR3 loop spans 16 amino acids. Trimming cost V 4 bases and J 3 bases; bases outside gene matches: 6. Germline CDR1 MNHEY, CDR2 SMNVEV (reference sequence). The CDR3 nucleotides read TGTGCCAGCAGTTCACTAGCGGGAGCGGGGACAGATACGCAGTATTTT. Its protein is CASSSLAGAGTDTQYF.

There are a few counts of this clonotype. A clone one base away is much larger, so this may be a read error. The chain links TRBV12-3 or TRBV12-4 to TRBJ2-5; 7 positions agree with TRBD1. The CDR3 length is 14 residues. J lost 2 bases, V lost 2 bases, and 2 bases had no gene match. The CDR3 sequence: CASSLWDRQETQYF. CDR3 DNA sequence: TGTGCCAGCAGTTTATGGGACAGACAAGAGACCCAGTACTTC.